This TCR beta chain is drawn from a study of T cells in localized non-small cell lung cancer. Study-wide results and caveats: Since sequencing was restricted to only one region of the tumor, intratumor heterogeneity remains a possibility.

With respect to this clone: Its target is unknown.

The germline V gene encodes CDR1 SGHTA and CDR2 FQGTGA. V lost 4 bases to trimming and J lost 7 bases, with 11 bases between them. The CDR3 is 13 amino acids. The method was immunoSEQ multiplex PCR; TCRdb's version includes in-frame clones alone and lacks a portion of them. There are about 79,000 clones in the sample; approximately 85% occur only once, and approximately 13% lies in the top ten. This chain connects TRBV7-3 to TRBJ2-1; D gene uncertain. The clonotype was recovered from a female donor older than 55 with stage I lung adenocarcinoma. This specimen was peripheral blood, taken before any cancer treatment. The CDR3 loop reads CASSSSTQNEQFF. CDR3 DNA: TGTGCCAGCAGCTCCTCTACTCAAAATGAGCAGTTCTTC.